The 28 T cell receptor beta chains reported below all come from one sample, sequenced in a study of neurological immune-mediated disorders. TCRdb fed the 5' RACE reads into MiXCR, producing one record per CDR3 protein. The sample includes some 22,000 distinct CDR3 sequences, around 15% seen only once; the top ten take around 7.5%. The sequenced material came from CD8+ T cells from blood. The source of these receptors is a woman aged 18-29 years with multiple sclerosis.

There are many counts of this clonotype. The chain recombines TRBV7-9 with TRBJ2-7; D not resolved. The length of the CDR3 is 13 residues. Germline assignment: CDR1 SEHNR and CDR2 FQNEAQ (reference sequence). Trimming removed 1 base from V and 3 bases from J, with 7 bases in between. In DNA form, the CDR3 reads TGTGCCAGCAGCTTAGATCCTATCTACGAGCAGTACTTC. Translated, it gives CASSLDPIYEQYF.

Ten or more counts support this clonotype. The gene calls are TRBV7-6 and TRBJ2-1; TRBD2 aligns across 7 bases. CDR3 length: 16 amino acids. Per the germline V gene, CDR1 is SGHVS and CDR2 is FNYEAQ. The V and J ends lost 3 bases and 8 bases, in that order; junction bases with no gene match: 13. The CDR3 bases are TGTGCCAGCAGCTTGCGAGCGGGAATCGCTAGAGATGAGCAGTTCTTC. Amino acid sequence: CASSLRAGIARDEQFF.

This clonotype was found a few times. J is TRBJ2-1 and V is TRBV14, with D maybe TRBD2 (6 bases). The germline gives CDR1 SGHDN, CDR2 FVKESK. The CDR3 sequence is 14 residues long. V was pared by 2 bases and J by 10 bases, with 15 bases between. CDR3 bases: TGTGCCAGCAGCCAACCAGGAGGGGCAGGAGAGCAGTTCTTC. It is translated as CASSQPGGAGEQFF. Full variable domain (remainder filled in from reference TRBV14 and TRBJ2-1): EAGVTQFPSHSVIEKGQTVTLRCDPISGHDNLYWYRRVMGKEIKFLLHFVKESKQDESGMPNNRFLAERTGGTYSTLKVQPAELEDSGVYFCASSQPGGAGEQFFGPGTRLTVL.

This clonotype appeared many times. At one end the junction does not follow the germline gene, possibly because of a read error. This chain joins TRBV12-3 or TRBV12-4 and TRBJ2-3; a possible D gene is TRBD2 (6 bases). CDR3 length equals 13 residues. CDR3 nucleotide sequence: TGTGCCAGCAGTTTAACTAGCATAGATACGCAGTATTTT. Amino acid sequence: CASSLTSIDTQYF.

The chain employs TRBV5-1 and TRBJ2-1; D unclear. The CDR3 runs to 14 residues. Germline CDR1 reads SGHRS; CDR2 reads YFSETQ. Trimming pared 0 bases from V and 4 bases from J, leaving 8 bases between. CDR3: CASSLVNSYNEQFF. For the CDR3, the DNA is TGCGCCAGCAGCTTGGTTAACAGTTACAATGAGCAGTTCTTC.

Ten or more counts support this clonotype. The V gene is TRBV5-5, the J gene TRBJ1-1; 8 bases fit TRBD1. The CDR3 runs to 15 residues. J was trimmed by 5 bases and V by 4 bases; bases with no gene match: 10. Germline V gene sequence: CDR1 SGHKS, CDR2 YYEKEE (reference sequence). The CDR3 bases are TGTGCCAGCAGCGGAGACAGGGGCGAGAGGACTGAAGCTTTCTTT. Protein: CASSGDRGERTEAFF.

The sample holds many counts of this clonotype. J is TRBJ2-3 and V is TRBV15; 12 bases agree with TRBD2. Per germline, CDR1 LNHNV and CDR2 YYDKDF (reference sequence). CDR3 length: 19 amino acids. The trim removed 2 bases at V and 4 bases at J, leaving 13 bases unmatched. The CDR3 DNA follows: TGTGCCACCAGCAGACCTACACTAGCGGGGGGAGGGTACGCAGATACGCAGTATTTT. It is translated as CATSRPTLAGGGYADTQYF. Combining the CDR3 with reference TRBV15 and TRBJ2-3 gives the whole variable domain DAMVIQNPRYQVTQFGKPVTLSCSQTLNHNVMYWYQQKSSQAPKLLFHYYDKDFNNEADTPDNFQSRRPNTSFCFLDIRSPGLGDTAMYLCATSRPTLAGGGYADTQYFGPGTRLTVL.

This clonotype has a count of ten or more. This chain connects TRBV28 to TRBJ2-2; no definite D call. V lost 3 bases and J 6 bases, leaving 5 bases between the germline ends. Per germline, CDR1 MDHEN and CDR2 SYDVKM. The CDR3 has 12 residues. CDR3 sequence (DNA): TGTGCCAGCAGTTTTTCCTCCGGGGAGCTGTTTTTT. This encodes CASSFSSGELFF.

In its sample, this clonotype was seen a few times. The CDR3 spells CASSPNGQRRDYEQYV. The CDR3 region has the DNA TGTGCCAGTAGTCCCAATGGCCAGCGGAGGGACTACGAGCAGTACGTC. The V and J genes are TRBV19 and TRBJ2-7, with D possibly matching TRBD2 (6 bases). Germline CDR1 LNHDA, CDR2 SQIVND (reference sequence). V dropped 5 bases and J dropped 3 bases, with 20 bases sitting between them. This CDR3 comprises 16 residues.

This clonotype was observed many times. The V gene is TRBV27, the J gene TRBJ2-5, with TRBD2 identical over 7 bases. Germline V gene sequence: CDR1 MNHEY, CDR2 SMNVEV (reference sequence). The CDR3 is made up of 18 amino acids. V lost 6 bases to trimming and J lost 5 bases; unmatched junction nucleotides: 21. The CDR3 nucleotides read TGTGCCAGCAGGAAATCGGGTATTGGGCGGGAGATCAGGGAGACCCAGTACTTC. Protein: CASRKSGIGREIRETQYF.

This rearrangement joins TRBV7-9 to TRBJ2-7; unclear D gene. Deletions cut 5 bases from V and 1 base from J, with 9 bases between. This CDR3 is built from 13 residues. Germline-derived CDR1 and CDR2 are SEHNR and FQNEAQ (reference sequence). The CDR3 coding sequence is TGTGCCAGCAGCCAGGTACATTCCTACGAGCAGTACGTC. As protein: CASSQVHSYEQYV.

Ten or more counts support this clonotype. This rearrangement joins TRBV29-1 to TRBJ2-5; possibly TRBD1 or TRBD2 for D (5 bases each). The CDR3 consists of 15 residues. Germline CDR1 SQVTM, CDR2 ANQGSEA. The V end lost 3 bases, the J end lost 1 base, and 15 bases lay between the germline ends. CDR3 in amino acids: CSVEGSGTAQETQYF. CDR3 sequence (DNA): TGCAGCGTTGAGGGTTCCGGGACGGCCCAAGAGACCCAGTACTTC.

In nucleotides, the CDR3 is TGTGCCAGTAGTAAGGCAGGGGGCGCGTACAATGAGCAGTTCTTC. Encoded protein: CASSKAGGAYNEQFF. This chain connects TRBV19 to TRBJ2-1; 8 positions agree with TRBD1. The CDR3 consists of 15 residues. The J segment lost 4 bases and the V segment lost 4 bases, leaving 6 bases of the junction unmatched. Germline loops: CDR1 LNHDA, CDR2 SQIVND (reference sequence).

The V gene is TRBV2, the J gene TRBJ1-2; maybe TRBD1 (5 bases). CDR3 size: 14 residues. Looked up from germline, CDR1 is SNHLY and CDR2 is FYNNEI. The ends were cut back, 4 bases at V and 5 bases at J, with 14 bases in the middle. CDR3 sequence: CASSGSRVGYGYTF. The CDR3 DNA is TGTGCCAGCAGTGGAAGCAGGGTTGGGTATGGCTACACCTTC.

This clonotype was found many times. The rearrangement uses TRBV18 and TRBJ1-2; D possibly corresponds to TRBD1 (6 bases). The germline CDR1 and CDR2 sequences are KGHSH and LQKENI. The CDR3 totals 15 residues. V dropped 3 bases and J dropped 0 bases, with 11 bases sitting between them. The CDR3 region has the DNA TGTGCCAGCTCACCGGACAGATTAGCTAACTATGGCTACACCTTC. Translation: CASSPDRLANYGYTF.

The chain's CDR3 is CASSNELAGVTNEQFF. The CDR3 DNA is TGTGCCAGTAGCAATGAACTAGCGGGAGTAACCAATGAGCAGTTCTTC. This rearrangement joins TRBV19 to TRBJ2-1; the match to TRBD2 covers 11 bases. The germline V gene has CDR1 LNHDA and CDR2 SQIVND (reference sequence). CDR3 length: 16 amino acids. J gave up 6 bases and V 6 bases, and 10 bases lay outside the gene matches.

This clonotype was detected ten times or more. The chain couples TRBV14 to TRBJ2-3, with TRBD1 matching over 8 bases. This CDR3 contains 14 residues. J gave up 3 bases and V 10 bases, and 9 bases lay outside the gene matches. CDR1 is SGHDN, CDR2 FVKESK, per germline. The DNA of the CDR3 is TGTGCCAACTCTTGGACAGGGAATACAGATACGCAGTATTTT. Translating it yields CANSWTGNTDTQYF.

This clonotype is deemed medium-sized. The chain is built from TRBV24-1 and TRBJ2-1; 9 bases align to TRBD1. The CDR3 spans 16 residues. V gave up 4 bases and J gave up 2 bases; unmatched junction bases: 5. Germline loops: CDR1 KGHDR, CDR2 SFDVKD. CDR3 nucleotide sequence: TGTGCCACCAGTGACCGGGACAGGGTCCCCTACAATGAGCAGTTCTTC. This sequence encodes CATSDRDRVPYNEQFF.

This clonotype was picked up many times. The V and J genes are TRBV5-1 and TRBJ1-2; D not certain. Deletions cut 0 bases from V and 4 bases from J, with 16 bases between. CDR1 and CDR2 from the germline V gene are SGHRS and YFSETQ. The CDR3 spans 16 residues. The CDR3 loop is CASSLELSKVGYGYTF. The CDR3 bases are TGCGCCAGCAGCTTGGAACTCTCTAAAGTCGGCTATGGCTACACCTTC.

In its sample, this clonotype was seen many times. This chain uses TRBV20-1 with TRBJ1-2, with D tentatively TRBD1 (6 bases). The V and J ends lost 1 base and 0 bases respectively, with 9 bases between them. The length of the CDR3 is 14 residues. Germline V lookup: CDR1 DFQATT, CDR2 SNEGSKA (reference sequence). The CDR3, as DNA: TGCAGTGCTAGAGGGACAGACACTAACTATGGCTACACCTTC. Translating it yields CSARGTDTNYGYTF.

The J gene is TRBJ1-2, the V gene TRBV19; D might be TRBD1 (5 bases). From germline, CDR1 is LNHDA and CDR2 SQIVND (reference sequence). V was clipped by 5 bases and J by 6 bases, with 16 bases between them. CDR3 size: 14 residues. The DNA of the CDR3 is TGTGCCAGTAGTGTCCCTCAGGGTTATCATGGCTACACCTTC. Translating it yields CASSVPQGYHGYTF.

This clonotype was detected ten times or more. The chain uses TRBV5-1 and TRBJ2-3; 8 bases map to TRBD2. V trimming: 5 bases; J trimming: 8 bases; junction bases outside the gene matches: 7. Germline CDR1 and CDR2: SGHRS and YFSETQ. This CDR3 is 13 amino acids long. The CDR3 region is CASSLGGAVTQYF. The CDR3 region has the DNA TGCGCCAGCAGTCTCGGGGGGGCCGTTACGCAGTATTTT.

This clonotype was observed at least ten times. CDR3 coding DNA: TGTGCCAGCAGCTTGGACAGGTGGAACACTGAAGCTTTCTTT. Its protein is CASSLDRWNTEAFF. The rearrangement links TRBV5-6 to TRBJ1-1, with D possibly matching TRBD1 (5 bases). Germline V gene data show CDR1 as SGHDT and CDR2 as YYEEEE. CDR3 length equals 14 residues. Trimming pared 0 bases from V and 1 base from J, leaving 7 bases between. Based on the CDR3 plus reference TRBV5-6 and TRBJ1-1, the full variable domain is DAGVTQSPTHLIKTRGQQVTLRCSPKSGHDTVSWYQQALGQGPQFIFQYYEEEERQRGNFPDRFSGHQFPNYSSELNVNALLLGDSALYLCASSLDRWNTEAFFGQGTRLTVV.

This clonotype has at least ten counts. The chain is built from TRBV7-9 and TRBJ1-1; D perhaps matches TRBD1 (6 bases). This CDR3 is 15 amino acids long. Germline V gene lookup returns CDR1 SEHNR and CDR2 FQNEAQ (reference sequence). Trimming took 2 bases from V and 9 from J, leaving 19 bases between them. CDR3 sequence reads: CASSLSSKRGGKAFF. The CDR3 DNA follows: TGTGCCAGCAGCTTAAGTTCAAAGCGGGGGGGCAAAGCTTTCTTT.

This clonotype has ten or more counts. V gene TRBV25-1 combines with J gene TRBJ1-5, with D unclear. Trimming removed 4 bases at V and 0 bases at J, with 7 bases between. The CDR3 totals 14 residues. Germline CDR1 reads MGHDK; CDR2 reads SYGVNS. Here the CDR3 DNA reads TGTGCCAGCAGTGCCGACATTAGCAATCAGCCCCAGCATTTT. Its translation is CASSADISNQPQHF.

This clonotype was detected many times. The chain has TRBV6-5 and TRBJ1-2, with 8 nucleotides matching TRBD1. The V gene's germline CDR1 is MNHEY and CDR2 SVGAGI. The CDR3 has 14 residues. Trimming cost V 5 bases and J 6 bases; bases outside gene matches: 8. The CDR3 region is CASSLTSGGNGYTF. CDR3 DNA sequence: TGTGCCAGCAGTCTCACCTCAGGGGGCAATGGCTACACCTTC.

The chain combines TRBV6-5 with TRBJ1-2; 9 nucleotides align to TRBD1. CDR1 is MNHEY, CDR2 SVGAGI, per germline. This CDR3 has 16 amino acids. The junction had 2 bases not matched to a gene; V was cut back by 0 bases and J by 0 bases. The CDR3 is CASSYSGTGPNYGYTF. The DNA for the CDR3 is TGTGCCAGCAGTTACTCGGGGACAGGGCCTAACTATGGCTACACCTTC.

At least ten counts were recorded for this clonotype. The gene calls are TRBV25-1 and TRBJ1-3; D not resolved. V gave up 3 bases and J gave up 0 bases, with 9 bases separating them. This CDR3 contains 15 residues. From germline, CDR1 is MGHDK and CDR2 SYGVNS. CDR3 region: CASSEPPASGNTIYF. The DNA of the CDR3 is TGTGCCAGCAGTGAGCCGCCGGCCTCTGGAAACACCATATATTTT.